A single sample is the source of the 29 T cell receptor beta chains below, sequenced in a study of shared clonotypes between healthy human individuals. The protocol was immunoSEQ multiplex PCR, while the TCRdb copy is restricted to in-frame clones and leaves out a portion. The table has 2 million to 3 million clones, approximately 94% seen once. The specimen sequenced was naive CD4+ T cells from PBMCs. Stated subset: CD45RA+ positively selected. The source of these receptors is a man aged 18 to 29 in good health. Some clones in this sample may be carry-over from other donors' samples.

The rearrangement links TRBV7-9 to TRBJ2-1; 10 bases line up with TRBD2. Germline loops: CDR1 SEHNR, CDR2 FQNEAQ (reference sequence). This CDR3 region has 15 residues. V lost 2 bases to trimming and J lost 6 bases; unmatched junction nucleotides: 4. The CDR3 loop reads CASSLTAGGPNEQFF. Written as DNA, the CDR3 is TGTGCCAGCAGCTTAACAGCGGGAGGGCCCAATGAGCAGTTCTTC.

This clone was seen once. This chain joins TRBV28 and TRBJ1-3, with 7 bases identical to TRBD1. The CDR3 is 12 amino acids. Germline-derived CDR1 and CDR2 are MDHEN and SYDVKM. The V gene end was trimmed by 10 bases and the J gene end by 7 bases; junction bases not matched to a gene: 7. CDR3 sequence (DNA): TGTGCCACCTTAGACAGGGTGAACACCATATATTTT. Residues: CATLDRVNTIYF.

This chain uses TRBV7-9 with TRBJ1-1; 9 bases agree with TRBD1. Germline loops: CDR1 SEHNR, CDR2 FQNEAQ (reference sequence). The J segment lost 5 bases and the V segment lost 5 bases, leaving 3 bases of the junction unmatched. The length of the CDR3 is 13 residues. The CDR3: CASSRGQGTEAFF. CDR3 coding DNA: TGTGCCAGCAGCAGAGGACAGGGGACTGAAGCTTTCTTT.

The CDR3 DNA follows: TGTGCCAGCACTACCGGGGGCAGGGGCCGTTATCAGCCCCAGCATTTT. Amino acids: CASTTGGRGRYQPQHF. The chain couples TRBV28 to TRBJ1-5; maybe TRBD1 (6 bases). V dropped 7 bases and J dropped 5 bases, with 21 bases sitting between them. Germline V CDR1 and CDR2: MDHEN, SYDVKM. The CDR3 extends over 16 amino acids.

The chain has TRBV9 and TRBJ2-5; either TRBD1 or TRBD2 may fit D (5 bases each). The CDR3 runs to 16 residues. V was shortened by 3 bases and J by 1 base, with 16 bases between the two germline ends. Germline V lookup: CDR1 SGDLS, CDR2 YYNGEE. The CDR3 spells CASSESGSRGQETQYF. CDR3 DNA: TGTGCCAGCAGCGAGTCAGGGTCTCGGGGCCAAGAGACCCAGTACTTC.

This chain joins TRBV18 and TRBJ2-1, with D unclear. The V gene lost 1 base and the J gene lost 0 bases, with 7 bases spanning the gap. Germline CDR1 reads KGHSH; CDR2 reads LQKENI. The CDR3 has 15 residues. The CDR3 spells CASSPLFGSYNEQFF. The CDR3 DNA reads TGTGCCAGCTCACCACTATTCGGCTCCTACAATGAGCAGTTCTTC.

The J gene is TRBJ1-5, the V gene TRBV10-3; D remains unclear. The CDR3 consists of 18 residues. Trimming shortened V by 1 base and J by 1 base, and 17 bases separated the two germline ends. Germline CDR1 and CDR2: ENHRY and SYGVKD. The CDR3, as DNA: TGTGCCATCAGTGAGTTCGCGCGGGTACGGCAGAGCAATCAGCCCCAGCATTTT. Protein product: CAISEFARVRQSNQPQHF.

V is TRBV6-6 and J is TRBJ1-3; the D gene is possibly TRBD1 (6 bases). The CDR3 sequence is 13 residues long. V lost 7 bases, J lost 4 bases, and 11 bases lay in between. The V gene's germline CDR1 is MNHNY and CDR2 SVGAGI (reference sequence). Here the CDR3 reads CASILGGGNTIYF. DNA for the CDR3: TGTGCCAGCATCCTAGGGGGAGGAAACACCATATATTTT.

This clone occurred once. CDR3 coding DNA: TGTGCCAGCAGCCAAATCCTGAGGAGCTCTGGGGCCAACGTCCTGACTTTC. Translation: CASSQILRSSGANVLTF. V and J are TRBV4-2 and TRBJ2-6; D unclear. The V and J ends lost 2 bases and 0 bases respectively, with 11 bases between them. The CDR3 loop spans 17 amino acids. Looked up from germline, CDR1 is LGHNA and CDR2 is YNFKEQ.

The chain employs TRBV30 and TRBJ2-5; D is unresolved. Germline V gives CDR1 GTSNPN, CDR2 SVGIG (reference sequence). Trimming removed 0 bases at V and 5 bases at J, with 10 bases between. CDR3 length: 13 amino acids. CDR3: CAWSVSNLETQYF. CDR3 bases: TGTGCCTGGAGTGTCTCCAATCTGGAGACCCAGTACTTC.

The genes are TRBV18 and TRBJ2-3; D is possibly TRBD1 or TRBD2 (6 bases each). Germline V gene lookup returns CDR1 KGHSH and CDR2 LQKENI. The V and J ends lost 5 bases and 0 bases respectively, with 27 bases between them. The CDR3 runs 20 residues. The CDR3 bases are TGTGCCAGCTCATCCCTCACAGCGCACTTAGGGGGGCCTAGCACAGATACGCAGTATTTT. This translates into CASSSLTAHLGGPSTDTQYF.

This sequence joins TRBV7-2 and TRBJ2-7; 7 positions agree with TRBD2. The CDR3 contains 18 residues. The trim removed 1 base at V and 6 bases at J, leaving 18 bases unmatched. CDR1 SGHTA and CDR2 FQGNSA come from the germline V gene. CDR3 nucleotide sequence: TGTGCCAGCAGCTTAGAGGATTACGGGGGAGGGTCTCGGTCCGAGCAGTACTTC. This gives the protein CASSLEDYGGGSRSEQYF.

The V and J genes are TRBV4-1 and TRBJ2-1, with 8 bases identical to TRBD2. Germline lookup yields CDR1 MGHRA and CDR2 YSYEKL. The CDR3 is 17 amino acids. V lost 1 base to trimming and J lost 7 bases; unmatched junction nucleotides: 12. The CDR3 DNA follows: TGCGCCAGCAGCCAAGTATTGGCGAGCGGGGGTGTTAATGAGCAGTTCTTC. Translated: CASSQVLASGGVNEQFF.

The chain employs TRBV20-1 and TRBJ2-1; unclear D gene. The CDR3 has 10 residues. The V end was cut by 5 bases, the J end by 7 bases, with 6 bases between. Per the germline V gene, CDR1 is DFQATT and CDR2 is SNEGSKA (reference sequence). CDR3 amino acids: CSAGWNEQFF. The CDR3 nucleotides read TGCAGTGCTGGCTGGAATGAGCAGTTCTTC.

This rearrangement joins TRBV5-1 to TRBJ2-1; 7 bases are a match to TRBD2. CDR1 is SGHRS, CDR2 YFSETQ, per germline. V trimming: 3 bases; J trimming: 7 bases; junction bases outside the gene matches: 10. CDR3 length: 15 residues. The CDR3 here is CASSSSGTMNNEQFF. The CDR3 region has the DNA TGCGCCAGCAGCTCCTCCGGGACTATGAATAATGAGCAGTTCTTC.

This sequence joins TRBV4-1 and TRBJ1-1; D is possibly TRBD1 (6 bases). The CDR3 length is 14 residues. Germline V gene lookup returns CDR1 MGHRA and CDR2 YSYEKL. V was clipped by 4 bases and J by 6 bases, with 15 bases between them. The DNA of the CDR3 is TGCGCCAGCAGCCGCCTACAGGGTTTTTCTGAAGCTTTCTTT. Protein: CASSRLQGFSEAFF.

The chain is built from TRBV6-6 and TRBJ2-2; 7 nucleotides line up with TRBD2. The germline V gene encodes CDR1 MNHNY and CDR2 SVGAGI (reference sequence). This CDR3 spans 15 amino acids. The J segment lost 2 bases and the V segment lost 7 bases, leaving 7 bases of the junction unmatched. Written as DNA, the CDR3 is TGTGCCAGCAATATTGGGGGGGATAACACCGGGGAGCTGTTTTTT. Protein: CASNIGGDNTGELFF.

This rearrangement joins TRBV7-9 to TRBJ2-1; the D gene is possibly TRBD2 (7 bases). CDR1 is SEHNR, CDR2 FQNEAQ, per germline (reference sequence). The V gene lost 5 bases and the J gene lost 8 bases, with 19 bases spanning the gap. This CDR3 has 15 amino acids. CDR3 residues: CASSPSGGQRDEQFF. The CDR3 nucleotides are TGTGCCAGCAGCCCATCCGGGGGGCAAAGGGATGAGCAGTTCTTC.

This chain links TRBV30 with TRBJ1-4; D not resolved. The CDR3 runs 19 residues. V lost 0 bases to trimming and J lost 4 bases, with 24 bases between them. Per germline, CDR1 GTSNPN and CDR2 SVGIG (reference sequence). CDR3: CAWSVMRSGWGRSNEKLFF. The CDR3 nucleotides read TGTGCCTGGAGTGTAATGAGGAGTGGTTGGGGAAGGAGTAATGAAAAACTGTTTTTT.

The CDR3 loop is CASSLAGTSGIGEQFF. CDR3 coding DNA: TGTGCCAGCAGCTTAGCCGGGACTAGCGGGATAGGCGAGCAGTTCTTC. This chain connects TRBV7-9 to TRBJ2-1, with TRBD2 identical over 13 bases. Germline CDR1 reads SEHNR; CDR2 reads FQNEAQ (reference sequence). Unmatched junction bases numbered 6, after V lost 0 bases and J lost 10 bases. This CDR3 contains 16 residues.

V is TRBV9 and J is TRBJ1-5; TRBD1 is a possible D gene (5 bases). This CDR3 contains 15 residues. Germline V gene data show CDR1 as SGDLS and CDR2 as YYNGEE. The V gene lost 0 bases and the J gene lost 0 bases, with 7 bases spanning the gap. This CDR3 is CASSVGTSSNQPQHF. In DNA, the CDR3 is TGTGCCAGCAGCGTAGGGACATCTAGCAATCAGCCCCAGCATTTT.

The chain combines TRBV18 with TRBJ2-7; tentative D call: TRBD1 (5 bases). Germline V gives CDR1 KGHSH, CDR2 LQKENI. The CDR3 has 15 residues. Deletions cut 6 bases from V and 2 bases from J, with 17 bases between. CDR3 loop: CASSLIETATYEQYF. As DNA, the CDR3 is TGTGCCAGCTCGCTCATAGAGACAGCCACCTACGAGCAGTACTTC.

This sequence joins TRBV30 and TRBJ1-5; D remains unclear. The germline CDR1 and CDR2 sequences are GTSNPN and SVGIG (reference sequence). CDR3 length: 16 residues. V was trimmed by 3 bases and J by 0 bases, leaving 15 bases between them. The CDR3 nucleotides are TGTGCCTGGAGCCGCGGGCGTTGGGGTAGCAATCAGCCCCAGCATTTT. This sequence encodes CAWSRGRWGSNQPQHF.

CDR3 residues: CASSLFMGISRNEQFF. In nucleotides, the CDR3 is TGTGCCAGCAGCTTGTTTATGGGGATCTCAAGGAATGAGCAGTTCTTC. J is TRBJ2-1 and V is TRBV5-4; D call uncertain. CDR1 and CDR2 from the germline V gene are SGHNT and YYREEE (reference sequence). CDR3 length equals 16 residues. The V end was cut by 1 base, the J end by 7 bases, with 18 bases between.

Concerning this clone itself: Germline and junction disagree at one end, which may indicate a read error. The J gene is TRBJ2-1, the V gene TRBV15, with 14 positions matching TRBD2. Germline assignment: CDR1 LNHNV and CDR2 YYDKDF (reference sequence). The CDR3 has 17 amino acids. The CDR3: CATSRDLQGTSGSEEFF. The CDR3 DNA is TGTGCCACCAGCAGAGATTTGCAGGGGACTAGCGGGAGTGAGGAGTTCTTC.

This rearrangement joins TRBV10-3 to TRBJ2-5, with D tentatively TRBD1 or TRBD2 (5 bases each). TRBJ2-7 matches the DNA end more closely, so the J call is doubtful. Germline V CDR1 and CDR2: ENHRY, SYGVKD. The CDR3 runs 13 residues. The CDR3, as DNA: TGTGCCATCACCCTCTCCGGGACCGACGAGCAGTACTTC. Translating gives CAITLSGTDEQYF.

CDR3 bases: TGTGCCAGCAGCTTAGCTGGGGGGAGAGGGGAGAATGAGCAGTTCTTC. Its protein product is CASSLAGGRGENEQFF. V and J are TRBV11-1 and TRBJ2-1, with D tentatively TRBD2 (6 bases). Germline V CDR1 and CDR2: SGHAT, FQDESV (reference sequence). Trimming removed 0 bases at V and 7 bases at J, with 16 bases between. This CDR3 comprises 16 residues.

For this clone: Other DNA sequences in the same sample also yield this CDR3. V is TRBV11-3 and J is TRBJ2-5; possible D gene TRBD2, 6 bases. Germline loops: CDR1 SGHNT, CDR2 YENEEA. V was shortened by 3 bases and J by 5 bases, with 7 bases between the two germline ends. This CDR3 is 12 amino acids long. This CDR3 is CASSFGGETQYF. The CDR3 nucleotides are TGTGCCAGCAGCTTTGGAGGGGAGACCCAGTACTTC.

The genes are TRBV12-5 and TRBJ2-1, with D possibly matching TRBD2 (7 bases). This CDR3 has 14 amino acids. In germline, CDR1 is LGHNT, CDR2 FRNRAP. Trimming removed 7 bases from V and 8 bases from J, with 18 bases in between. CDR3 nucleotides: TGTGCTAGTGCCAGGGGAGGGCCCCTCTATGAGCAGTTCTTC. It translates to CASARGGPLYEQFF.